This is a list of T cell receptor beta chains from one sample in a study of blood T cell repertoires in COVID-19. The assay was immunoSEQ multiplex PCR, and TCRdb's table has in-frame clones only and misses some. Seen here are about 200,000 clones, about four fifths observed once, and the top ten hold about 4.8%. What was sequenced was PBMCs or T cells enriched from blood (not recorded which). All receptors derive from a woman between 50 and 59 years old who had been exposed to COVID-19. The CDR3 runs from the conserved cysteine through the conserved F or W. The D gene is left open where the match is weak. Size values are once, few and many counts, or a class for expanded clones, and some rows have none.

D	size	V	J	DNA	CDR3
-	-	TRBV2	TRBJ1-2	TGTGCCAGCAGCCAGGAAGCTGGCTACACCTTC	CASSQEAGYTF
-	-	TRBV6-5	TRBJ1-6	TGTGCCAGTGCACAGCGGGCGTATAATTCACCCCTCCACTTT	CASAQRAYNSPLHF
-	-	TRBV2	TRBJ2-3	TGTGCCAGCAGTGTAGACATCGGGGCAGATACGCAGTATTTT	CASSVDIGADTQYF
-	-	TRBV25-1	TRBJ1-3	TGTGCCAGCAGTGACTGGGACACCTCTGGAAACACCATATATTTT	CASSDWDTSGNTIYF
TRBD1	-	TRBV5-1	TRBJ2-7	TGCGCCAGCAGCCCCCGTTCCGGGACAGGCCTAGGCGAGCAGTACTTC	CASSPRSGTGLGEQYF
-	-	TRBV6-1	TRBJ1-5	TGTGCCAGCAGTGAAGCAACAGGGCTTCCGCCCCAGCATTTT	CASSEATGLPPQHF
-	-	TRBV15	TRBJ2-7	TGTGCCACCAGCCAAGCCGAGGAAGGCGCCTACGAGCAGTACTTC	CATSQAEEGAYEQYF
-	-	TRBV27	TRBJ2-7	TGTGCCAGCAGTCCCCGCGGGACGTACGAGCAGTACTTC	CASSPRGTYEQYF
-	-	TRBV10-2	TRBJ1-1	TGCGCCAGCAGTGAATCGGAGTATTCTGAAGCTTTCTTT	CASSESEYSEAFF
-	-	TRBV12-2	TRBJ1-5	TGTGCAAGTCGCCAAGAGGACAGGGGTTACAATCAGCCCCAGCATTTT	CASRQEDRGYNQPQHF
-	-	TRBV11-2	TRBJ1-2	TGTGCCAGCAGCTTAGTCCGACTTTCGAGAAACTATGGCTACACCTTC	CASSLVRLSRNYGYTF
-	-	TRBV19	TRBJ1-2	TGTGCCAGTAAAAGTACTGGGGGGGAGCAGCATGGCTACACCTTC	CASKSTGGEQHGYTF
-	few	TRBV2	TRBJ2-3	TGTGCCAGCAGTGAACGAAGAGGCAGTTTCGCCGCAGATACGCAGTATTTT	CASSERRGSFAADTQYF
-	-	TRBV4-3	TRBJ1-2	TGCGCCAGCAGTCCACAGGGACGTGGAAACTATGGCTACACCTTC	CASSPQGRGNYGYTF
-	-	TRBV4-3	TRBJ1-3	TGCGCCAGCAGCCAAGGGAGGAACTCTGGAAACACCATATATTTT	CASSQGRNSGNTIYF
-	-	TRBV4-2	TRBJ1-1	TGTGCCAGCAGCCAAGATCGGAGGCTTGAAGCTTTCTTT	CASSQDRRLEAFF
-	few	TRBV19	TRBJ2-7	TGTGCCAGTAGTATATTCCGAAATGGACAGCCCTACGAGCAGTACTTC	CASSIFRNGQPYEQYF
TRBD1	-	TRBV10-3	TRBJ1-2	TGTGCCATCACCGGACAGGACTTCTATGGCTACACCTTC	CAITGQDFYGYTF
TRBD1	-	TRBV4-3	TRBJ2-7	TGCGCCAGCAGCCCCAGACAGGGCCCCTACGAGCAGTACTTC	CASSPRQGPYEQYF
-	-	TRBV7-6	TRBJ2-2	TGTGCCAGCAGCCCCCCTCGGGGGGGGGAGCTGTTTTTT	CASSPPRGGELFF
-	few	TRBV4-1	TRBJ1-3	TGCGCCAGCAGCCACCGGGTTGGGTGGGGCGCCTCTGGAAACACCATATATTTT	CASSHRVGWGASGNTIYF
-	-	TRBV21-1	TRBJ2-7	TGCGCCAGCAGTTCCGGGGAGCAGTACTTC	CASSSGEQYF
-	-	TRBV15	TRBJ1-2	TGTGCCACCAGCAGAGATGTGGGGGCCCTGCAGGGCTACACCTTC	CATSRDVGALQGYTF
TRBD1	-	TRBV19	TRBJ2-3	TGTGCCAGTAGTGGGACAGCCACAGATACGCAGTATTTT	CASSGTATDTQYF
TRBD1	-	TRBV7-2	TRBJ2-1	TGTGCCAGCAGCTTAACGTCGGGGACAGGGAATGAGCAGTTCTTC	CASSLTSGTGNEQFF
-	-	TRBV7-2	TRBJ2-5	TGTGCCAGCAGCTTACAGGGGCACCAAGAGACCCAGTACTTC	CASSLQGHQETQYF
-	-	TRBV6-6	TRBJ1-5	TGTGCCAGCAGGGACGGACTGAACAATCAGCCCCAGCATTTT	CASRDGLNNQPQHF
-	once	TRBV6-5	TRBJ1-6	TGTGCCAGCAGTTACTCGCGCGGGGTTACCCTCCACTTT	CASSYSRGVTLHF
TRBD1	once	TRBV6-5	TRBJ1-1	TGTGTCAGCAGTAGGACAGGGGGCAACACTGAAGCTTTCTTT	CVSSRTGGNTEAFF
-	many	TRBV5-6	TRBJ2-6	TGTGCCAGCAGCTTGGGAGGTCCTGGGGCCAACGTCCTGACTTTC	CASSLGGPGANVLTF
-	-	TRBV12-5	TRBJ1-5	TGTGCGGCCCACCACGCCAGGGGACATAGCAATCAGCCCCAGCATTTT	CAAHHARGHSNQPQHF
TRBD1	-	TRBV6-2/TRBV6-3	TRBJ2-7	TGTGCCAGCAGCCCGGACAGGGCCTACGAGCAGTACTTC	CASSPDRAYEQYF
TRBD2	-	TRBV5-1	TRBJ2-1	TGCGCCAGCAGCTTTCTCAGCGGGATCCACAATGAGCAGTTCTTC	CASSFLSGIHNEQFF
TRBD1	once	TRBV28	TRBJ2-5	TGTGCCAGCAGTTCGACAGGGACGGGAGAGACCCAGTACTTC	CASSSTGTGETQYF
-	-	TRBV19	TRBJ1-6	TGTGCCTCCAGGGCCTTGGTAAATTCACCCCTCCACTTT	CASRALVNSPLHF
TRBD1	-	TRBV5-6	TRBJ2-7	TGTGCCAGCAGTACGGCCGGACAGGGTGCTCCGTACTTC	CASSTAGQGAPYF
TRBD1	-	TRBV9	TRBJ2-2	TGTGCAACCGGGACAGGGCACACCGGGGAGCTGTTTTTT	CATGTGHTGELFF
TRBD2	-	TRBV19	TRBJ2-1	TGTGCCAGTAGTATAGGACTAGCATCAGGGGAGCAGTTCTTC	CASSIGLASGEQFF
TRBD1	-	TRBV5-4	TRBJ1-2	TGTGCCAGCAGCTTGGGACAGGGCGAAGGCTACACCTTC	CASSLGQGEGYTF
-	-	TRBV14	TRBJ2-3	TGTGCCAGCAGTCACTTAGGGGGCACAGATACGCAGTATTTT	CASSHLGGTDTQYF
-	-	TRBV11-2	TRBJ2-5	TGTGCCAGCAGCTTACAGCGCTCTGGGGAGACCCAGTACTTC	CASSLQRSGETQYF
-	-	TRBV12-3/TRBV12-4	TRBJ1-2	TGTGCCAGCAGTTTAAGGGAGACCTATGGCTACACCTTC	CASSLRETYGYTF
-	-	TRBV19	TRBJ2-1	TGTGCCAGTAGTATTATAACGGGGAGCTCCTACAATGAGCAGTTCTTC	CASSIITGSSYNEQFF
-	-	TRBV18	TRBJ2-6	TGTGCCAGCTCCCGGACAGCCTTCTCTGGGGCCAACGTCCTGACTTTC	CASSRTAFSGANVLTF
-	-	TRBV5-1	TRBJ2-2	TGCGCCAGCAGGAAACCGGGACAAAACACCGGGGAGCTGTTTTTT	CASRKPGQNTGELFF
-	-	TRBV7-2	TRBJ2-7	TGTGCCAGCAGCTTAGCGCAGGGATACTACGAGCAGTACTTC	CASSLAQGYYEQYF
-	-	TRBV27	TRBJ1-2	TGTGCCAGCAGTTTAATCTATCCTGCCTTC	CASSLIYPAF
-	-	TRBV5-1	TRBJ1-4	TGCGCCAGCAGCTTGCGGACAGCCGGGGATGAAAAACTGTTTTTT	CASSLRTAGDEKLFF
TRBD1	many	TRBV11-3	TRBJ2-5	TGTGCCAGCAGCCCGGGACAGGGGACCCTAGAGACCCAGTACTTC	CASSPGQGTLETQYF